One sample yielded the 27 T cell receptor beta chains listed below, sequenced in a study of cytomegalovirus exposure and HLA in healthy donors (dated by TCRdb to the late 2010s). Receptor amplification or capture employed the immunoSEQ multiplex PCR assay. A mixture of 60 forward primers for TCR Vbeta segments and 13 reverse primers for TCR Jbeta segments was used in the multiplex PCR. Held by TCRdb, this immuneACCESS table contains in-frame sequences only and omits some clones. Under half of the omission traces to an unresolved V gene where checked; the cause of the rest is unknown. The sample table contains some 91,000 clones; only one count was recorded for around 77% of them. Together, the top ten hold roughly 3% of the sample. Specimen: PBMCs. These receptor sequences come from a man aged 40-55 years in good health and CMV-seronegative.

This chain links TRBV28 with TRBJ1-5; 8 nucleotides agree with TRBD1. J was trimmed by 4 bases and V by 6 bases; bases with no gene match: 5. This CDR3 is built from 14 residues. The germline V gene has CDR1 MDHEN and CDR2 SYDVKM. The CDR3 region has the DNA TGTGCCAGCAGATTGGACAGGGCAAATCAGCCCCAGCATTTT. Its translation: CASRLDRANQPQHF.

Only a few counts were recorded for this clone. The chain combines TRBV18 with TRBJ2-5; 10 bases match TRBD2. This CDR3 is built from 15 residues. Germline V gives CDR1 KGHSH, CDR2 LQKENI. With V trimmed by 5 bases and J by 2 bases, 5 bases remained unmatched. CDR3 loop: CASSKGLADQETQYF. DNA of the CDR3: TGTGCCAGCTCAAAAGGACTAGCGGATCAAGAGACCCAGTACTTC. The whole variable domain, filled in from reference TRBV18 and TRBJ2-5, reads NAGVMQNPRHLVRRRGQEARLRCSPMKGHSHVYWYRQLPEEGLKFMVYLQKENIIDESGMPKERFSAEFPKEGPSILRIQQVVRGDSAAYFCASSKGLADQETQYFGPGTRLLVL.

This clone was detected only once. The V gene is TRBV15, the J gene TRBJ2-2; 8 bases are a match to TRBD1. V shed 5 bases, J shed 2 bases, and the junction held 4 bases outside the gene matches. The CDR3 length is 15 residues. Germline CDR1 and CDR2: LNHNV and YYDKDF (reference sequence). CDR3 sequence: CATSGTGGNTGELFF. The CDR3 DNA sequence: TGTGCCACCAGCGGTACAGGGGGAAACACCGGGGAGCTGTTTTTT.

The rearrangement links TRBV28 to TRBJ2-3, with 7 bases identical to TRBD2. The V gene's germline CDR1 is MDHEN and CDR2 SYDVKM. After removal of 7 bases from V and 1 base from J, the junction contained 8 bases not matched to a gene. The CDR3 runs to 15 residues. CDR3 nucleotides: TGTGCCAGCACTTCCGGGACTACACGCACAGATACGCAGTATTTT. Protein: CASTSGTTRTDTQYF.

This rearrangement joins TRBV6-5 to TRBJ2-2; D perhaps matches TRBD1 (5 bases). Germline assignment: CDR1 MNHEY and CDR2 SVGAGI. The CDR3 consists of 15 residues. Trimming left V 6 bases short and J 4 bases short, with 15 bases between. DNA of the CDR3: TGTGCCAGCAGGCCCGATCTCAGGGCCACCGGGGAGCTGTTTTTT. The encoded protein is CASRPDLRATGELFF.

This rearrangement joins TRBV20-1 to TRBJ2-3; D is possibly TRBD1 (6 bases). The germline gives CDR1 DFQATT, CDR2 SNEGSKA (reference sequence). The CDR3 totals 11 residues. The V gene lost 6 bases and the J gene lost 5 bases, with 9 bases spanning the gap. The CDR3 region is CSARGGDTQYF. The CDR3 DNA reads as TGCAGTGCCAGGGGTGGAGATACGCAGTATTTT.

The V and J genes are TRBV10-3 and TRBJ2-3; 7 nucleotides match TRBD2. CDR1 and CDR2 (germline): ENHRY, SYGVKD. The CDR3 is made up of 14 amino acids. The V and J ends lost 6 bases and 5 bases, in that order; junction bases with no gene match: 8. This chain's CDR3 is CAISQGASGDTQYF. DNA of the CDR3: TGTGCCATCAGCCAAGGGGCTAGCGGAGATACGCAGTATTTT.

This sequence joins TRBV27 and TRBJ2-2; D possibly corresponds to TRBD2 (6 bases). This CDR3 region has 15 residues. V dropped 6 bases and J dropped 6 bases, with 17 bases sitting between them. Germline loops: CDR1 MNHEY, CDR2 SMNVEV (reference sequence). The CDR3 DNA is TGTGCCAGCAGAGCTAGCGCGAGAATGCCCGGGGAGCTGTTTTTT. It is translated as CASRASARMPGELFF.

A note on this clone: Sequence at one end of the junction differs from germline and may be a read error. The chain carries TRBV7-9 and TRBJ1-4, with TRBD1 matching over 9 bases. There are 12 residues in the CDR3. Germline V gene lookup returns CDR1 SEHNR and CDR2 FQNEAQ (reference sequence). The CDR3 sequence is CSSRDRDEKLFF. Written as DNA, the CDR3 is TGTTCCAGCCGGGACAGGGATGAAAAACTGTTTTTT.

The chain carries TRBV6-5 and TRBJ1-2; TRBD1 matches at 7 bases. The CDR3 covers 15 residues. Trimming at V came to 0 bases and at J to 2 bases, leaving 3 bases not matched to a gene. Germline-derived CDR1 and CDR2 are MNHEY and SVGAGI. The CDR3 is CASSYSRGQNYGYTF. The CDR3 DNA reads TGTGCCAGCAGTTACTCGAGGGGACAGAACTATGGCTACACCTTC.

V and J are TRBV7-8 and TRBJ1-1; D is unresolved. Trimming stripped 2 bases from V and 0 bases from J, with 13 bases between. Germline V gene data show CDR1 as SGHVS and CDR2 as FQNEAQ. The CDR3 is 16 residues long. The CDR3 region is CASSLSVLPMNTEAFF. The CDR3 DNA is TGTGCCAGCAGCTTAAGCGTCCTACCCATGAACACTGAAGCTTTCTTT.

The V and J genes are TRBV30 and TRBJ1-5; D is possibly TRBD1 (5 bases). Trimming pared 0 bases from V and 4 bases from J, leaving 13 bases between. Per germline, CDR1 GTSNPN and CDR2 SVGIG (reference sequence). The CDR3 is made up of 15 amino acids. The CDR3 DNA is TGTGCCTGGAGTGTCGGTCGGGGGGGGAATCAGCCCCAGCATTTT. It encodes CAWSVGRGGNQPQHF.

Within the sample, this clone is medium-sized (0.01 to 0.1%). The V and J genes are TRBV28 and TRBJ2-7; TRBD1 might be the D (5 bases). The CDR3 runs to 15 residues. The germline V gene encodes CDR1 MDHEN and CDR2 SYDVKM. The germline V and J ends were trimmed by 5 bases and 2 bases, with 16 bases remaining between them. The CDR3 is CASSPRTPATYEQYF. In DNA form, the CDR3 reads TGTGCCAGCAGTCCCAGGACACCAGCCACCTACGAGCAGTACTTC.

This rearrangement joins TRBV4-1 to TRBJ1-4; 8 bases line up with TRBD1. The CDR3 is 15 amino acids. Germline CDR1 MGHRA, CDR2 YSYEKL. With V trimmed by 3 bases and J by 3 bases, 3 bases remained unmatched. The CDR3 nucleotides are TGCGCCAGCAGCCACAGGACAGGGTCTAATGAAAAACTGTTTTTT. Protein: CASSHRTGSNEKLFF.

This chain joins TRBV7-9 and TRBJ1-3; 8 bases are a match to TRBD1. With 5 bases clipped from V and 8 bases from J, the junction kept 5 bases outside the gene matches. CDR1 and CDR2 from the germline V gene are SEHNR and FQNEAQ (reference sequence). The CDR3 is 13 amino acids. CDR3 nucleotides: TGTGCCAGCAGCCCAGGACAGGGATACACCATATATTTT. Translating it yields CASSPGQGYTIYF. Using reference TRBV7-9 and TRBJ1-3 for the parts outside the CDR3, the full variable domain is DTGVSQNPRHKITKRGQNVTFRCDPISEHNRLYWYRQTLGQGPEFLTYFQNEAQLEKSRLLSDRFSAERPKGSFSTLEIQRTEQGDSAMYLCASSPGQGYTIYFGEGSWLTVV.

V and J are TRBV28 and TRBJ1-1; weak D call: TRBD1 (6 bases). There are 15 residues in the CDR3. Trimming cost V 6 bases and J 1 base, with 15 bases left between them. Germline CDR1 reads MDHEN; CDR2 reads SYDVKM. CDR3 loop: CASSPFEDRNTEAFF. CDR3 DNA: TGTGCCAGCAGCCCATTCGAGGACAGGAACACTGAAGCTTTCTTT. Full variable domain (remainder filled in from reference TRBV28 and TRBJ1-1): DVKVTQSSRYLVKRTGEKVFLECVQDMDHENMFWYRQDPGLGLRLIYFSYDVKMKEKGDIPEGYSVSREKKERFSLILESASTNQTSMYLCASSPFEDRNTEAFFGQGTRLTVV.

This chain joins TRBV21-1 and TRBJ2-4; the table gives TRBD2 as D, unverified against the DNA. TRBV21-1 is noted as a pseudogene. This CDR3 comprises 16 residues. This chain's CDR3 is CASSLTQGGSRNIQYF. The CDR3 DNA reads TGTGCCAGCAGCTTGACCCAGGGCGGGAGTAGAAACATTCAGTACTTC.

This rearrangement joins TRBV5-1 to TRBJ1-1; TRBD1 might be the D (5 bases). From germline, CDR1 is SGHRS and CDR2 YFSETQ. Trimming cost V 0 bases and J 0 bases, with 12 bases left between them. The length of the CDR3 is 16 residues. CDR3 bases: TGCGCCAGCAGCTTGGCCGAAGGGGCGTTGAACACTGAAGCTTTCTTT. It specifies CASSLAEGALNTEAFF.

This clone has just a few counts. V gene TRBV7-2 combines with J gene TRBJ1-1; tentatively, D is TRBD1 (6 bases). The CDR3 is 13 amino acids. From germline, CDR1 is SGHTA and CDR2 FQGNSA. V lost 5 bases to trimming and J lost 8 bases, with 15 bases between them. The CDR3 sequence: CASSLIWTAEAFF. The CDR3 nucleotides read TGTGCCAGCAGCCTGATTTGGACAGCCGAAGCTTTCTTT.

The chain links TRBV5-1 to TRBJ2-5; D is perhaps TRBD1 (8 bases). V lost 4 bases to trimming and J lost 5 bases, with 24 bases between them. Germline CDR1 is SGHRS and CDR2 is YFSETQ. The CDR3 length is 17 residues. CDR3 nucleotides: TGCGCCAGCAGCATAGGACAGGGAGGGGTGGTACAGGAGACCCAGTACTTC. This gives the protein CASSIGQGGVVQETQYF. Drawing the rest from reference TRBV5-1 and TRBJ2-5, the complete variable domain is KAGVTQTPRYLIKTRGQQVTLSCSPISGHRSVSWYQQTPGQGLQFLFEYFSETQRNKGNFPGRFSGRQFSNSRSEMNVSTLELGDSALYLCASSIGQGGVVQETQYFGPGTRLLVL.

This sequence joins TRBV25-1 and TRBJ1-2; 9 bases align to TRBD1. The germline V gene encodes CDR1 MGHDK and CDR2 SYGVNS. Unmatched junction bases numbered 8, after V lost 3 bases and J lost 6 bases. The CDR3 contains 15 residues. The CDR3 sequence is CASSEPYRTGDGYTF. CDR3 nucleotides: TGTGCCAGCAGTGAGCCCTACCGGACAGGGGATGGCTACACCTTC.

The chain is built from TRBV10-1 and TRBJ2-2; perhaps TRBD1 as D (6 bases). V was shortened by 6 bases and J by 3 bases, with 11 bases between the two germline ends. The germline V gene has CDR1 WNHNN and CDR2 SYGVQD (reference sequence). CDR3 length: 14 amino acids. CDR3 sequence: CASRPGAYTGELFF. The CDR3 nucleotides read TGCGCCAGCAGGCCAGGGGCTTACACCGGGGAGCTGTTTTTT.

This sequence joins TRBV2 and TRBJ1-6, with 10 bases identical to TRBD1. V lost 8 bases to trimming and J lost 1 base; unmatched junction nucleotides: 8. Germline loops: CDR1 SNHLY, CDR2 FYNNEI. This CDR3 is built from 17 residues. As DNA, the CDR3 is TGTGCCAGCGAGGCGGCGGGACAGGGGTCCTATAATTCACCCCTCCACTTT. Translating gives CASEAAGQGSYNSPLHF.

The chain is built from TRBV18 and TRBJ1-1; D gene ambiguous. The germline V gene encodes CDR1 KGHSH and CDR2 LQKENI. Trimming left V 1 base short and J 4 bases short, with 13 bases between. The CDR3 runs to 15 residues. CDR3 in amino acids: CASSPQRSRFTEAFF. CDR3 in DNA: TGTGCCAGCTCACCACAGAGAAGTCGTTTCACTGAAGCTTTCTTT.

In its sample, this clone was seen once. The chain recombines TRBV5-4 with TRBJ2-1, with 10 bases fitting TRBD2. Unmatched junction bases numbered 10, after V lost 4 bases and J lost 9 bases. The CDR3 runs 15 residues. Germline V lookup: CDR1 SGHNT, CDR2 YYREEE (reference sequence). CDR3 sequence reads: CASSEASGGLSEQFF. Here the CDR3 DNA reads TGTGCCAGCAGCGAAGCTAGCGGGGGCCTCAGTGAGCAGTTCTTC. The variable domain in full, completed from reference TRBV5-4 and TRBJ2-1, reads ETGVTQSPTHLIKTRGQQVTLRCSSQSGHNTVSWYQQALGQGPQFIFQYYREEENGRGNFPPRFSGLQFPNYSSELNVNALELDDSALYLCASSEASGGLSEQFFGPGTRLTVL.

The rearrangement joins TRBV30 to TRBJ2-3, with 11 bases identical to TRBD2. The J segment lost 4 bases and the V segment lost 5 bases, leaving 8 bases of the junction unmatched. Germline values: CDR1 GTSNPN, CDR2 SVGIG (reference sequence). The CDR3 spans 15 residues. The CDR3 DNA follows: TGTGCCTGGGGGGCTAGCGGGAGGATCGCAGATACGCAGTATTTT. Translating gives CAWGASGRIADTQYF.

This chain connects TRBV11-2 to TRBJ2-4; 7 nucleotides match TRBD2. The CDR3 has 15 residues. Trimming took 1 base from V and 6 from J; bases not matched to a gene: 6. Germline assignment: CDR1 SGHAT and CDR2 FQNNGV. The CDR3 protein is CASSLGGPGGNIQYF. The CDR3 nucleotides read TGTGCCAGCAGCTTAGGAGGCCCGGGGGGAAACATTCAGTACTTC.